This TCR beta chain was identified during a study of Ad26.COV2.S vaccination and SARS-CoV-2 variants. Repertoires were generated with immunoSEQ multiplex PCR, while TCRdb's copy carries only in-frame clones and drops some. In the table there are about 350,000 clones, more than 75% of which are singletons. CDR1 and CDR2 from the germline V gene are GTSNPN and SVGIG (reference sequence). The V segment lost 0 bases and the J segment 2 bases; nucleotides outside the gene matches: 7. The CDR3 runs 16 residues. The treatment here: some 20 received Ad26.COV2.S at low or high dose, single or two shots; about 5 received placebo; per-sample allocation not given. The samples date from day 63 after the first vaccine or placebo injection.

Material: peripheral blood, obtained in a trial of Ad26.COV2.S vaccine versus placebo. The V and J genes are TRBV30 and TRBJ1-2, with TRBD1 matching 9 bases. The clonotype was recovered from a person between 18 and 65 years old who received the Ad26.COV2.S COVID-19 vaccine or a placebo. CDR3 nucleotide sequence: TGTGCCTGGAGTGTAGAGGGGACAGGGATAAACTATGGCTACACCTTC. This codes for CAWSVEGTGINYGYTF.